One and the same sample provided the 31 T cell receptor beta chains below, sequenced in a study of T-cell memory formation after mild COVID-19. MiXCR, applied by TCRdb to the 5' RACE reads, yields one record per CDR3 protein. The sample includes approximately 150,000 distinct CDR3 sequences, roughly 21% seen only once; the top ten take around 2.4%. Sequencing input: PBMCs or a T cell subset sorted from them (not recorded which). These receptors originate from an adult woman who had mild COVID-19 (a few samples of this study predate the infection). Cell type and time point are not known.

This clonotype occurred a few times. V gene TRBV7-6 combines with J gene TRBJ1-5; unclear D gene. This CDR3 comprises 13 residues. Deletions cut 1 base from V and 5 bases from J, with 6 bases between. CDR1 is SGHVS and CDR2 is FNYEAQ in the germline V gene. This CDR3 reads CASSLGQHQPQHF. The DNA for the CDR3 is TGTGCCAGCAGCTTAGGCCAACATCAGCCCCAGCATTTT.

This clonotype was picked up a small number of times. J is TRBJ2-7 and V is TRBV11-3; possible D gene TRBD2, 5 bases. The V and J ends lost 2 bases and 7 bases respectively, with 12 bases between them. CDR1 and CDR2 from the germline V gene are SGHNT and YENEEA. This CDR3 has 13 amino acids. CDR3 amino acids: CASSLSGSREQYF. For the CDR3, the DNA is TGTGCCAGCAGCTTAAGCGGCAGTCGGGAGCAGTACTTC.

The V call is TRBV5-1, the J call TRBJ2-7; 13 bases agree with TRBD2. CDR3 size: 15 residues. Germline loops: CDR1 SGHRS, CDR2 YFSETQ. Unmatched junction bases numbered 4, after V lost 4 bases and J lost 3 bases. CDR3 nucleotide sequence: TGCGCCAGCAGCGCGGGACTAGCGGGACACTACGAGCAGTACTTC. This encodes CASSAGLAGHYEQYF.

The chain couples TRBV4-3 to TRBJ2-2, with no clear D. Germline V gene data show CDR1 as LGHNA and CDR2 as YSLEER. The CDR3 runs 14 residues. V lost 0 bases to trimming and J lost 5 bases, with 7 bases between them. DNA of the CDR3: TGCGCCAGCAGCCAAGATAGGGCGACCGGGGAGCTGTTTTTT. This sequence encodes CASSQDRATGELFF.

This clonotype was observed a few times. The gene calls are TRBV20-1 and TRBJ1-1; a weak D match, TRBD1 (6 bases). Trimming stripped 4 bases from V and 4 bases from J, with 13 bases between. The CDR3 spans 13 residues. Germline V lookup: CDR1 DFQATT, CDR2 SNEGSKA (reference sequence). In nucleotides, the CDR3 is TGCAGTGCTACCCTACAGGGCCCCACTGAAGCTTTCTTT. Its translation is CSATLQGPTEAFF.

J is TRBJ2-7 and V is TRBV5-1, with 8 bases aligning to TRBD2. In germline, CDR1 is SGHRS, CDR2 YFSETQ. The CDR3 covers 15 residues. Trimming took 5 bases from V and 4 from J; bases not matched to a gene: 11. In DNA form, the CDR3 reads TGCGCCAGCAGGACCGGGCCGAGCGGGAGTTACGAGCAGTACTTC. Its protein is CASRTGPSGSYEQYF.

The V and J genes are TRBV3-1 and TRBJ1-2, with D uncertain. Between the trimmed V and J ends, which lost 4 bases and 2 bases, there was a span of 5 bases. The germline CDR1 and CDR2 sequences are LGHDT and YNNKEL (reference sequence). CDR3 length equals 12 residues. The CDR3 region is CASSLRNYGYTF. DNA of the CDR3: TGTGCCAGCAGCCTCCGGAACTATGGCTACACCTTC.

J is TRBJ2-1 and V is TRBV7-3, with a tentative D call TRBD2 (5 bases). The V end was cut by 0 bases, the J end by 5 bases, with 11 bases between. Germline V gene data show CDR1 as SGHTA and CDR2 as FQGTGA. This CDR3 spans 15 amino acids. CDR3 in DNA: TGTGCCAGCAGCTTAACACGGGGTGGGAACAATGAGCAGTTCTTC. Protein sequence: CASSLTRGGNNEQFF.

The genes are TRBV29-1 and TRBJ2-6, with 8 bases that match TRBD1. The V and J ends lost 4 bases and 1 base, in that order; junction bases with no gene match: 6. CDR3 length: 16 residues. CDR1 and CDR2 from the germline V gene are SQVTM and ANQGSEA. CDR3 loop: CSVVVDRVSGANVLTF. DNA of the CDR3: TGCAGCGTTGTCGTGGACAGGGTATCTGGGGCCAACGTCCTGACTTTC.

This chain connects TRBV5-1 to TRBJ2-4, with TRBD1 identical over 9 bases. Germline V gene sequence: CDR1 SGHRS, CDR2 YFSETQ. CDR3 length equals 14 residues. V trimming: 5 bases; J trimming: 10 bases; junction bases outside the gene matches: 10. The CDR3 nucleotides are TGCGCCAGCAGACGTTTAACAGGGGGCGAGATTCAGTACTTC. Amino acid sequence: CASRRLTGGEIQYF.

This chain uses TRBV20-1 with TRBJ2-3, with D possibly TRBD1 on 5 matching bases. The V end was cut by 6 bases, the J end by 0 bases, with 16 bases between. The CDR3 covers 15 residues. The germline gives CDR1 DFQATT, CDR2 SNEGSKA (reference sequence). CDR3 residues: CSAPPGASSTDTQYF. The DNA of the CDR3 is TGCAGTGCCCCCCCTGGGGCTTCTAGCACAGATACGCAGTATTTT.

The sample holds a few counts of this clonotype. The chain combines TRBV30 with TRBJ2-2; 7 nucleotides line up with TRBD1. The V gene end was trimmed by 4 bases and the J gene end by 4 bases; junction bases not matched to a gene: 12. This CDR3 has 16 residues. Germline lookup yields CDR1 GTSNPN and CDR2 SVGIG (reference sequence). CDR3 nucleotide sequence: TGTGCCTGGAAGCCCGGACAGGCATCCCTCACCGGGGAGCTGTTTTTT. Protein sequence: CAWKPGQASLTGELFF.

Only a few counts were recorded for this clonotype. The chain carries TRBV29-1 and TRBJ2-5; maybe TRBD2 (5 bases). The CDR3 extends over 12 amino acids. V lost 3 bases and J 4 bases, leaving 9 bases between the germline ends. Germline V lookup: CDR1 SQVTM, CDR2 ANQGSEA. This CDR3 reads CSVDEGTETQYF. CDR3 nucleotides: TGCAGCGTTGACGAGGGAACAGAGACCCAGTACTTC. Drawing the rest from reference TRBV29-1 and TRBJ2-5, the complete variable domain is SAVISQKPSRDICQRGTSLTIQCQVDSQVTMMFWYRQQPGQSLTLIATANQGSEATYESGFVIDKFPISRPNLTFSTLTVSNMSPEDSSIYLCSVDEGTETQYFGPGTRLLVL.

The chain uses TRBV23-1 and TRBJ2-7; TRBD1 might be the D (5 bases). TRBV23-1 carries the ORF label, with uncertain function. V was clipped by 3 bases and J by 6 bases, with 9 bases between them. The CDR3 contains 12 residues. The CDR3 reads CASSQPGSEQYF. CDR3 sequence (DNA): TGCGCCAGCAGTCAGCCAGGGTCCGAGCAGTACTTC.

The genes are TRBV18 and TRBJ1-1; 7 nucleotides line up with TRBD1. The CDR3 has 14 amino acids. The J segment lost 7 bases and the V segment lost 0 bases, leaving 5 bases of the junction unmatched. Germline assignment: CDR1 KGHSH and CDR2 LQKENI. Here the CDR3 reads CASSPPVQGLEAFF. DNA for the CDR3: TGTGCCAGCTCACCACCGGTACAGGGGCTTGAAGCTTTCTTT.

About this clonotype itself: This may stem from a read error, because a much larger clone lies one nucleotide away. This chain uses TRBV10-3 with TRBJ2-1, with TRBD1 matching over 9 bases. The CDR3 is 15 residues long. The germline CDR1 and CDR2 sequences are ENHRY and SYGVKD. CDR3: CAISADRGLYNEQLF. Here the CDR3 DNA reads TGTGCCATCAGTGCGGACAGGGGACTCTACAATGAGCAGTTATTC.

The chain joins TRBV20-1 to TRBJ1-2; D is perhaps TRBD1 (5 bases). The CDR3 runs 14 residues. Germline CDR1 and CDR2: DFQATT and SNEGSKA (reference sequence). The V gene lost 1 base and the J gene lost 2 bases, with 11 bases spanning the gap. The CDR3, as DNA: TGCAGTGCTAGAGGGATAGGGGCGAACTATGGCTACACCTTC. This sequence encodes CSARGIGANYGYTF.

This clonotype has a count of ten or more. V and J are TRBV6-5 and TRBJ2-1, with TRBD2 matching 13 bases. Germline lookup yields CDR1 MNHEY and CDR2 SVGAGI. This CDR3 spans 16 amino acids. The ends lost 6 bases at V and 2 bases at J; junction bases unmatched: 4. The CDR3 region is CASRPGLAGTYNEQFF. DNA for the CDR3: TGTGCCAGCAGACCGGGACTAGCGGGAACCTACAATGAGCAGTTCTTC.

This rearrangement joins TRBV11-2 to TRBJ2-3, with D possibly called TRBD1 or TRBD2 (6 bases each). V shed 3 bases and J shed 5 bases, with 15 bases lying between them. This CDR3 region has 15 residues. CDR1 and CDR2 from the germline V gene are SGHAT and FQNNGV. The DNA of the CDR3 is TGTGCCAGCAGCTTGTGGGACATCGGGGGAGATACGCAGTATTTT. It yields the protein CASSLWDIGGDTQYF.

The table lists this clonotype with a few counts. The V and J genes are TRBV15 and TRBJ1-5; tentative D call: TRBD1 (6 bases). The V and J ends lost 7 bases and 8 bases respectively, with 30 bases between them. Germline CDR1 LNHNV, CDR2 YYDKDF (reference sequence). CDR3 length: 18 amino acids. CDR3 coding DNA: TGTGCCACCACTCAAGTGGGACACCTCCGTGTCGGCGACAAGCCCCAGCATTTT. Translated: CATTQVGHLRVGDKPQHF.

This clonotype has more than one count but fewer than ten. The rearrangement uses TRBV7-9 and TRBJ2-4; possible D gene TRBD2, 5 bases. V dropped 1 base and J dropped 9 bases, with 10 bases sitting between them. CDR3 size: 13 residues. Germline-derived CDR1 and CDR2 are SEHNR and FQNEAQ (reference sequence). The CDR3 region has the DNA TGTGCCAGCAGCTTAGGCCGCGCGGGCATTCAGTACTTC. Protein product: CASSLGRAGIQYF.

Only a few counts were recorded for this clonotype. This chain joins TRBV7-9 and TRBJ2-1; 8 nucleotides line up with TRBD2. The CDR3 is made up of 15 amino acids. CDR1 and CDR2 from the germline V gene are SEHNR and FQNEAQ (reference sequence). V gave up 4 bases and J gave up 7 bases; unmatched junction bases: 9. Here the CDR3 reads CASSSRSGSWNEQFF. In nucleotides, the CDR3 is TGTGCCAGCAGCTCCAGAAGCGGGAGTTGGAATGAGCAGTTCTTC.

In its sample, this clonotype was seen a few times. The rearrangement joins TRBV7-9 to TRBJ2-1, with 10 bases aligning to TRBD2. V dropped 7 bases and J dropped 2; count of bases not matched to a gene: 17. Germline V CDR1 and CDR2: SEHNR, FQNEAQ (reference sequence). The CDR3 has 19 amino acids. CDR3 loop: CASNLGPEVSGGPYNEQFF. The CDR3 DNA sequence: TGTGCCAGCAACCTTGGGCCCGAAGTTAGCGGGGGGCCCTACAATGAGCAGTTCTTC.

The chain carries TRBV20-1 and TRBJ1-3, with D unclear. The germline gives CDR1 DFQATT, CDR2 SNEGSKA (reference sequence). The length of the CDR3 is 13 residues. The V end lost 3 bases, the J end lost 2 bases, and 8 bases lay between the germline ends. CDR3 sequence: CSARLAAGNTIYF. The CDR3 nucleotides are TGCAGTGCTAGGTTGGCTGCTGGAAACACCATATATTTT.

This clonotype occurred many times. This rearrangement joins TRBV5-5 to TRBJ1-5; the D gene is possibly TRBD1 (5 bases). V lost 0 bases and J lost 7, with 14 bases in between. Germline-derived CDR1 and CDR2 are SGHKS and YYEKEE (reference sequence). This CDR3 is built from 15 residues. The DNA for the CDR3 is TGTGCCAGCAGCTTGGAAGGGGCCCCCCGACAGCCCCAGCATTTT. Protein product: CASSLEGAPRQPQHF.

The chain links TRBV12-3 or TRBV12-4 to TRBJ1-6, with 11 nucleotides matching TRBD1. V dropped 5 bases and J dropped 6; count of bases not matched to a gene: 12. The CDR3 spans 18 residues. CDR3 loop: CASSPPWHGQGANSPLHF. The CDR3, as DNA: TGTGCCAGCAGTCCCCCGTGGCACGGACAGGGGGCTAATTCACCCCTCCACTTT.

J is TRBJ2-2 and V is TRBV7-9; D not certain. Germline V gives CDR1 SEHNR, CDR2 FQNEAQ (reference sequence). The CDR3 is made up of 13 amino acids. V was trimmed by 7 bases and J by 1 base, leaving 7 bases between them. The CDR3 coding sequence is TGTGCCAGCACCCAGTGGAACACCGGGGAGCTGTTTTTT. Its translation: CASTQWNTGELFF.

This clonotype was detected a few times. The chain joins TRBV20-1 to TRBJ1-2, with D possibly being TRBD1 (6 bases). Germline CDR1 DFQATT, CDR2 SNEGSKA (reference sequence). V shed 1 base and J shed 4 bases, with 16 bases lying between them. This CDR3 spans 15 amino acids. For the CDR3, the DNA is TGCAGTGCTAGAGTTCCGGACAGAACCCTCTATGGCTACACCTTC. Protein product: CSARVPDRTLYGYTF.

This chain links TRBV7-2 with TRBJ1-1; 7 nucleotides match TRBD1. Germline trimming cut 7 bases from V and 0 bases from J; bases unmatched to any gene: 11. CDR3 length: 16 residues. The germline CDR1 and CDR2 sequences are SGHTA and FQGNSA. CDR3 loop: CASTPGQSFMNTEAFF. CDR3 nucleotide sequence: TGTGCCAGCACCCCGGGACAGTCATTTATGAACACTGAAGCTTTCTTT.

This clonotype appeared a few times. J is TRBJ2-3 and V is TRBV3-1; the match to TRBD2 covers 10 bases. The CDR3 extends over 18 amino acids. Germline V lookup: CDR1 LGHDT, CDR2 YNNKEL (reference sequence). The trim removed 0 bases at V and 1 base at J, leaving 7 bases unmatched. This chain's CDR3 is CASSQDPGGLAGTDTQYF. The CDR3 DNA reads TGTGCCAGCAGCCAAGATCCGGGAGGACTAGCGGGCACAGATACGCAGTATTTT.

The chain recombines TRBV19 with TRBJ1-2; no reliable D call. This CDR3 has 12 residues. Per germline, CDR1 LNHDA and CDR2 SQIVND (reference sequence). The V end was cut by 3 bases, the J end by 8 bases, with 10 bases between. CDR3 region: CASSISPGGYTF. CDR3 coding DNA: TGTGCCAGTAGTATCAGCCCGGGGGGCTACACCTTC.